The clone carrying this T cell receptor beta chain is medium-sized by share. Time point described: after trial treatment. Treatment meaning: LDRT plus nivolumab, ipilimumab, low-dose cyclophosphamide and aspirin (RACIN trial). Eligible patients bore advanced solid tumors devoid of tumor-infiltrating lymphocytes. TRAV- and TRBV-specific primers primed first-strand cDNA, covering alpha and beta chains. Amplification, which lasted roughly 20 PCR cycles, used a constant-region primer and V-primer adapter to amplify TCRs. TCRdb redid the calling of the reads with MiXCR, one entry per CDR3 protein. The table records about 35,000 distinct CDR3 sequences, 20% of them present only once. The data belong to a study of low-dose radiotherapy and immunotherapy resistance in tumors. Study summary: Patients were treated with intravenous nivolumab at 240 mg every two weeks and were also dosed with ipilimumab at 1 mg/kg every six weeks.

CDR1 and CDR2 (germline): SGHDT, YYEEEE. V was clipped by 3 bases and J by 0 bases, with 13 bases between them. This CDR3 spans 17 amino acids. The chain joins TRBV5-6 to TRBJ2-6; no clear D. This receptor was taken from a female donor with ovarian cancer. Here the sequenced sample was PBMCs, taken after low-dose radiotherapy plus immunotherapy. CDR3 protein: CASSSAPLPSGANVLTF. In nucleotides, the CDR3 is TGTGCCAGCAGCTCAGCGCCGCTGCCCTCTGGGGCCAACGTCCTGACTTTC.